A selection of T cell receptor beta chains follows, all from one sample in a study of T cell repertoires in cytomegalovirus infection. TCRdb redid the calling of the reads with MiXCR, one entry per CDR3 protein. In the table there are about half a million distinct CDR3 sequences, 33% of which are singletons. No antigen has been identified for these receptors. The sequenced sample was cultured PBMCs, obtained from culture after CMV antigen stimulation. The receptors shown here come from a human donor in good health (CMV status not recorded). Some clones in this sample may be carry-over from other donors' samples. CDR3s include the opening cysteine and the closing phenylalanine or tryptophan. Fields, in order: V gene, clone size, D gene, J gene, CDR3 DNA, CDR3 protein. D genes are given only for firm matches. Clone sizes are given selectively: once, few, many, or a class where the clone is expanded.

TRBV7-6	few	.	TRBJ2-3	TGTGCCAGCAGCTTAGCCCCCGGGCAGGGGCTGACAGATACGCAGTATTTT	CASSLAPGQGLTDTQYF
TRBV28	few	TRBD2	TRBJ2-2	TGTGCCAGCAGTCCCGGACTAGCGGGAGGCAGAACCGGGGAGCTGTTTTTT	CASSPGLAGGRTGELFF
TRBV20-1	.	.	TRBJ2-1	TGCAGTGCTAGACCGCGCCCCTTCAATGAGCAGTTCTTC	CSARPRPFNEQFF
TRBV7-8	many	.	TRBJ2-1	TGTGCCAGCAGCTTGTTCCAGCGGAGCAACAATGAGCAGTTCTTC	CASSLFQRSNNEQFF
TRBV28	.	.	TRBJ2-7	TGTGCCAGCAGCAGAACTCAGGGATCCGAGCAGTACTTC	CASSRTQGSEQYF
TRBV27	few	.	TRBJ1-1	TGTGCCAGCACCACTAAGCTAGGCTCTTGGGACACTGAAGCTTTCTTT	CASTTKLGSWDTEAFF
TRBV12-3/TRBV12-4	.	.	TRBJ2-7	TGTGCCAGCAGCGACTACAGGGCCTACGAGCAGTACTTC	CASSDYRAYEQYF
TRBV11-2	.	.	TRBJ2-3	TGTGCCAGCAGCTCAACCCGGGACTTCCAGTATTTT	CASSSTRDFQYF
TRBV7-8	.	.	TRBJ2-3	TGTGCCAGCAGCTTAGAAGTTACGGCAGATACGCAGTATTTT	CASSLEVTADTQYF
TRBV25-1	.	TRBD1	TRBJ1-2	TGTGCCACCGGACAGGGTAACTATGGCTACACCTTC	CATGQGNYGYTF
TRBV28	few	.	TRBJ1-5	TGTGCCAGCAGAACCGGGCAAAATAGCAATCAGCCCCAGCATTTT	CASRTGQNSNQPQHF
TRBV11-2	.	TRBD1	TRBJ2-1	TGTGCCACCGAAGGGGACCCTCGGGGACAGAGCTACAATGAGCAGTTCTTC	CATEGDPRGQSYNEQFF
TRBV7-9	.	.	TRBJ1-2	TGTGCCAGCAGCGACCGAGGGAGGGGCCTCTCTTACTATGGCTACACCTTC	CASSDRGRGLSYYGYTF
TRBV7-3	.	.	TRBJ2-1	TGTGCCAGCAGCTCGATTCATGGGGCTCGGGGTGAGCAGTTCTTC	CASSSIHGARGEQFF
TRBV28	.	TRBD1	TRBJ2-2	TGTGCCAGTGGGACAGGGTTTGACACCGGGGAGCTGTTTTTT	CASGTGFDTGELFF
TRBV12-3/TRBV12-4	.	.	TRBJ1-3	TGTGCCAGCAGTTTAGCGGGGGTAGCTGGAAACACCATATATTTT	CASSLAGVAGNTIYF
TRBV4-1	few	.	TRBJ2-1	TGCGCCAGCAGCCAGTACAGGGCAAGCTCCTACAATGAGCAGTTCTTC	CASSQYRASSYNEQFF
TRBV7-6	.	.	TRBJ2-1	TGTGCCAGCAGCTTAGATCCTATTAACACTCCTGAGCAGTTCTTC	CASSLDPINTPEQFF
TRBV7-9	.	.	TRBJ2-5	TGTGCCAGCAGCGCGGGGCGACAGAAACAAGAGACCCAGTACTTC	CASSAGRQKQETQYF
TRBV19	few	.	TRBJ1-5	TGTGCCAGTACGATGGGACATTATAGCAATCAGCCCCAGCATTTT	CASTMGHYSNQPQHF